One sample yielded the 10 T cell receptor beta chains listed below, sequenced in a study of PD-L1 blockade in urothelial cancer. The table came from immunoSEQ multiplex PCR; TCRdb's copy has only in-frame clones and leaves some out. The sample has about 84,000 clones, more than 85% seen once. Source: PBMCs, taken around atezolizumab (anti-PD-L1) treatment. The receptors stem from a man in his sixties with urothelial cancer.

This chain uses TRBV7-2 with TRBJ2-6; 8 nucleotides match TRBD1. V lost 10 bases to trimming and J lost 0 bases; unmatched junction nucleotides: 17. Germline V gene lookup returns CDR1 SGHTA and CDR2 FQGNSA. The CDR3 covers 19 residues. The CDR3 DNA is TGTGCCACCCGAGGACAGGGAACCTCCCCTGGCTCTGGGGCCAACGTCCTGACTTTC. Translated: CATRGQGTSPGSGANVLTF.

CDR3 protein: CASSAQSTDTQYF. As DNA, the CDR3 is TGTGCCAGCAGTGCCCAGAGCACAGATACGCAGTATTTT. The chain uses TRBV2 and TRBJ2-3; D ambiguous. The CDR3 has 13 residues. Germline values: CDR1 SNHLY, CDR2 FYNNEI. V was clipped by 4 bases and J by 0 bases, with 5 bases between them.

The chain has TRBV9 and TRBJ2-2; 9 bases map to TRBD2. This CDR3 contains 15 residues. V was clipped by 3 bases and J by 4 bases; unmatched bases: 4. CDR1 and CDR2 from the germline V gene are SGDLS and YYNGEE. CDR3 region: CASSGSGGGTGELFF. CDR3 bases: TGTGCCAGCAGCGGTAGCGGGGGTGGCACCGGGGAGCTGTTTTTT.

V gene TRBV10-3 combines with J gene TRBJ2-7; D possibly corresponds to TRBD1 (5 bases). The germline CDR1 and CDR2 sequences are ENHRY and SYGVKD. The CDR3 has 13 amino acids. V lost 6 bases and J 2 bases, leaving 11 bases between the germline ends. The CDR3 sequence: CAISDSSPYEQYF. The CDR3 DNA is TGTGCCATCAGCGACAGTTCTCCCTACGAGCAGTACTTC.

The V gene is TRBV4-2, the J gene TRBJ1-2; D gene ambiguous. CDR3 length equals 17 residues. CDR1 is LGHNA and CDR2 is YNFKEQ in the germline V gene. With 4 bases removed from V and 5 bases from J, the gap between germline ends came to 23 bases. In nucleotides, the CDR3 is TGTGCCAGCAGCCCATCGGCGGGCGTTGCCATTTTATATGGCTACACCTTC. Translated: CASSPSAGVAILYGYTF.

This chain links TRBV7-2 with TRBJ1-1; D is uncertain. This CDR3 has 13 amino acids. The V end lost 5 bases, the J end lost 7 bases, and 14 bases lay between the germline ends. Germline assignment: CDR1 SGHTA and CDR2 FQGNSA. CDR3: CASSPPSVDEAFF. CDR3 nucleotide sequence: TGTGCCAGCAGCCCCCCGAGCGTTGATGAAGCTTTCTTT.

This CDR3 reads CASSPGQLETQYF. In DNA form, the CDR3 reads TGTGCCAGCAGCCCCGGACAGTTGGAGACCCAGTACTTC. J is TRBJ2-5 and V is TRBV28, with D maybe TRBD1 (6 bases). Germline-derived CDR1 and CDR2 are MDHEN and SYDVKM. This CDR3 has 13 residues. V was shortened by 6 bases and J by 5 bases, with 13 bases between the two germline ends.

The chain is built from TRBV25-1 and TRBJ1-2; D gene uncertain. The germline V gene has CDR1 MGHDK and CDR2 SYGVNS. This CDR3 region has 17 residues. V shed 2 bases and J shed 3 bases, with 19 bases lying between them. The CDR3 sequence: CASSEVGVPDEDYGYTF. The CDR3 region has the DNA TGTGCCAGCAGTGAAGTCGGGGTTCCCGATGAAGACTATGGCTACACCTTC.

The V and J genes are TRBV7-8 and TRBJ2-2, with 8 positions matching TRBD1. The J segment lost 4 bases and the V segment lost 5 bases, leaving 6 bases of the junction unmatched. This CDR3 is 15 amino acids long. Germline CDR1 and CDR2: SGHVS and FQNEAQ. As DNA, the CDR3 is TGTGCCAGCAGCCCCGGGACAGGAGGCACCGGGGAGCTGTTTTTT. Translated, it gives CASSPGTGGTGELFF.

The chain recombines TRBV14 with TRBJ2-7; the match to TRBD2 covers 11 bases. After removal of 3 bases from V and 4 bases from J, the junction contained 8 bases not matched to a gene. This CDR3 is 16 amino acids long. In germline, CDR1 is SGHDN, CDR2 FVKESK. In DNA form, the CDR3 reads TGTGCCAGCAGCCAGGGCCCCGGGACTAGCGGTTACGAGCAGTACTTC. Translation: CASSQGPGTSGYEQYF.